This TCR beta chain was identified in a study of human T cells and chemical hapten exposure. Study as a whole: 2% DPC was applied to approximately 2 cm by approximately 2 cm of upper inner arm skin for sensitization. Affected patients, primarily female, had alopecia areata, totalis or universalis. Study-level findings and limits: Among expanded TCRs, significantly more large CDR3 similarity clusters formed than among controls. No shift was seen in TCRs above 1 in 1000 frequency with DPC sensitization.

CDR3 length equals 14 residues. The germline V gene has CDR1 MNHEY and CDR2 SVGAGI. V was clipped by 4 bases and J by 9 bases; unmatched bases: 8. TCRdb passed the RACE reads through MiXCR, listing each CDR3 protein once. The sample yields about 42,000 distinct CDR3 sequences, around 12% seen once. This clonotype occurred many times. Its antigen is still unknown. This sample's time point: pre-sensitization, week 0. Treatment described: therapeutic diphenylcyclopropenone sensitization with weekly scalp DPC. The sequenced sample was whole blood, obtained in connection with sensitization to the hapten diphenylcyclopropenone (DPC). This chain connects TRBV6-5 to TRBJ2-1; 8 nucleotides agree with TRBD2. The TCR originated in a young woman with alopecia areata. Some clones in this sample may be carry-over from other donors' samples. The CDR3, as DNA: TGTGCCAGCAGTTCCCATCAACGGGAGGGTGAGCAGTTCTTC. Protein: CASSSHQREGEQFF.